These 17 T cell receptor beta chains were all obtained from the same sample, sequenced in a study of early T cells in non-severe SARS-CoV-2 infection. TCRdb reanalysed the 5' RACE reads using MiXCR and keeps one entry per CDR3 protein. This sample yields under 30,000 distinct CDR3 sequences, of which about 5% are seen a single time; 24% belongs to the top ten. Sequencing was done on a sample of whole blood. The receptor set was obtained from an adult who was a healthcare worker with PCR-confirmed SARS-CoV-2 infection or an uninfected control (not recorded which).

This clonotype was counted between two and nine times. V usage is TRBV23-1 and J usage is TRBJ2-2, with 15 bases lining up with TRBD2. TRBV23-1 belongs to the ORF category, with a function that is uncertain. The CDR3 loop spans 18 amino acids. V lost 9 bases, J lost 3 bases, and 11 bases stayed unmatched. The CDR3 sequence is CASDLRTSGGAHTGELFF. The CDR3, as DNA: TGCGCCAGTGACTTAAGGACTAGCGGGGGGGCCCACACCGGGGAGCTGTTTTTT.

This clonotype appeared many times. The rearrangement joins TRBV20-1 to TRBJ2-3, with 10 bases aligning to TRBD2. The germline gives CDR1 DFQATT, CDR2 SNEGSKA (reference sequence). Trimming removed 5 bases from V and 4 bases from J; junction bases left unmatched: 3. The CDR3 runs 13 residues. The CDR3 DNA follows: TGCAGTGCTTTTCTAGCGGGGGCAGATACGCAGTATTTT. Translation: CSAFLAGADTQYF.

The sample holds many counts of this clonotype. The chain employs TRBV7-2 and TRBJ1-2; unclear D gene. V was clipped by 7 bases and J by 8 bases, with 20 bases between them. The CDR3 is 14 residues long. Germline V CDR1 and CDR2: SGHTA, FQGNSA. This CDR3 reads CASTFGEVGYGYTF. CDR3 bases: TGTGCCAGCACTTTCGGCGAGGTGGGGTACGGCTACACCTTC.

V usage is TRBV12-5 and J usage is TRBJ2-3; D is ambiguous. CDR1 LGHNT and CDR2 FRNRAP come from the germline V gene. V was pared by 2 bases and J by 8 bases, with 14 bases between. The CDR3 has 14 amino acids. CDR3 bases: TGTGCTAGTGGTTTGTCATCTGGAGTGGCTACGCAGTATTTT. Translation: CASGLSSGVATQYF.

This clonotype occurred a few times. This chain uses TRBV20-1 with TRBJ2-1, with TRBD2 identical over 9 bases. Germline V gives CDR1 DFQATT, CDR2 SNEGSKA (reference sequence). V lost 1 base to trimming and J lost 4 bases; unmatched junction nucleotides: 11. The CDR3 extends over 17 amino acids. The CDR3 region is CSARVAAGGPGYNEQFF. The CDR3 nucleotides are TGCAGTGCTAGAGTGGCGGCGGGAGGGCCGGGGTACAATGAGCAGTTCTTC.

This clonotype was counted at least ten times. This rearrangement joins TRBV10-2 to TRBJ2-1; TRBD1 matches at 8 bases. In germline, CDR1 is WSHSY, CDR2 SAAADI. V shed 1 base, J shed 8 bases, and the junction held 7 bases outside the gene matches. The CDR3 extends over 15 amino acids. The CDR3 coding sequence is TGCGCCAGCAGTGAGTATGGACAGGGAGGCCATGAGCAGTTCTTC. Its translation: CASSEYGQGGHEQFF.

This clonotype was seen many times. The chain carries TRBV11-2 and TRBJ2-1; no clear D. CDR1 is SGHAT and CDR2 is FQNNGV in the germline V gene. This CDR3 has 15 amino acids. Trimming took off 5 bases at V and 5 bases at J, with 16 bases between the two ends. DNA of the CDR3: TGTGCCAGCAGCCCCAAGGTGGGGAAAGACAATGAGCAGTTCTTC. Encoded protein: CASSPKVGKDNEQFF.

The table lists this clonotype with many counts. The J gene is TRBJ1-1, the V gene TRBV12-3 or TRBV12-4; D call uncertain. The CDR3 runs to 13 residues. With 3 bases removed from V and 4 bases from J, the gap between germline ends came to 9 bases. The CDR3 DNA follows: TGTGCCAGCAGTTTCGGCAGGAGCACTGAAGCTTTCTTT. Its translation is CASSFGRSTEAFF.

This clonotype occurred many times. The V gene is TRBV5-6, the J gene TRBJ2-1; D is unresolved. Trimming left V 0 bases short and J 10 bases short, with 8 bases between. The CDR3 has 12 amino acids. Germline lookup yields CDR1 SGHDT and CDR2 YYEEEE. CDR3 coding DNA: TGTGCCAGCAGCTTGGCATTGGGGGAGCAGTTCTTC. It yields the protein CASSLALGEQFF.

This clonotype appeared many times. The chain carries TRBV5-1 and TRBJ1-5, with 7 bases aligning to TRBD1. Germline V gives CDR1 SGHRS, CDR2 YFSETQ. The CDR3 covers 14 residues. V dropped 0 bases and J dropped 4; count of bases not matched to a gene: 1. CDR3 amino acids: CASSLGTGNQPQHF. The CDR3 nucleotides are TGCGCCAGCAGCTTGGGGACAGGTAATCAGCCCCAGCATTTT.

The sample holds many counts of this clonotype. This chain uses TRBV10-3 with TRBJ2-7; D remains unclear. The CDR3 has 14 amino acids. Germline CDR1 and CDR2: ENHRY and SYGVKD. V gave up 11 bases and J gave up 3 bases, with 20 bases separating them. This CDR3 is CAVRRGLDNYEQYF. The CDR3 DNA is TGTGCCGTCCGTCGTGGCCTAGATAACTACGAGCAGTACTTC.

This clonotype was seen many times. The V call is TRBV7-9, the J call TRBJ1-2; 7 positions match TRBD1. With V trimmed by 6 bases and J by 6 bases, 13 bases remained unmatched. The CDR3 length is 15 residues. Per the germline V gene, CDR1 is SEHNR and CDR2 is FQNEAQ (reference sequence). The chain's CDR3 is CASSFGQENFHGYTF. The CDR3, as DNA: TGTGCCAGCAGTTTCGGACAGGAAAATTTTCATGGCTACACCTTC.

The table lists this clonotype with many counts. The rearrangement uses TRBV6-5 and TRBJ2-7; D possibly corresponds to TRBD1 (6 bases). This CDR3 spans 12 amino acids. Germline assignment: CDR1 MNHEY and CDR2 SVGAGI. V was shortened by 6 bases and J by 1 base, with 7 bases between the two germline ends. CDR3 nucleotides: TGTGCCAGCAGCACAGGGTCCTACGAGCAGTACTTC. It codes for CASSTGSYEQYF.

The CDR3 region is CAWSVYLNTEAFF. In DNA form, the CDR3 reads TGTGCCTGGAGTGTGTACCTGAACACTGAAGCTTTCTTT. This chain connects TRBV30 to TRBJ1-1; D gene unclear. Looked up from germline, CDR1 is GTSNPN and CDR2 is SVGIG (reference sequence). V lost 0 bases and J lost 0, with 5 bases in between. This CDR3 spans 13 amino acids.

This clonotype was recorded many times. The chain couples TRBV5-1 to TRBJ2-1, with TRBD1 as a possible D gene (6 bases). CDR3 length equals 14 residues. In germline, CDR1 is SGHRS, CDR2 YFSETQ. Between the trimmed V and J ends, which lost 6 bases and 7 bases, there was a span of 17 bases. CDR3 sequence (DNA): TGCGCCAGCAATCTCGAGAACAGGGAGAATGAGCAGTTCTTC. It specifies CASNLENRENEQFF. Full variable domain (remainder filled in from reference TRBV5-1 and TRBJ2-1): KAGVTQTPRYLIKTRGQQVTLSCSPISGHRSVSWYQQTPGQGLQFLFEYFSETQRNKGNFPGRFSGRQFSNSRSEMNVSTLELGDSALYLCASNLENRENEQFFGPGTRLTVL.

The J gene is TRBJ2-7, the V gene TRBV12-5, with 12 bases identical to TRBD2. Germline CDR1 reads LGHNT; CDR2 reads FRNRAP. With V trimmed by 7 bases and J by 4 bases, 5 bases remained unmatched. This CDR3 has 14 residues. The CDR3 loop is CASATTSGGYEQYF. The CDR3 DNA reads as TGTGCTAGTGCTACAACTAGCGGGGGGTACGAGCAGTACTTC.

The sample holds a few counts of this clonotype. The chain links TRBV20-1 to TRBJ1-3; D not certain. CDR3 length: 14 amino acids. The V and J ends lost 0 bases and 0 bases respectively, with 6 bases between them. CDR1 and CDR2 (germline): DFQATT, SNEGSKA (reference sequence). The CDR3 loop reads CSARDFNSGNTIYF. As DNA, the CDR3 is TGCAGTGCTAGAGATTTCAACTCTGGAAACACCATATATTTT.